This T cell receptor beta chain was identified in a study of cytomegalovirus exposure and HLA in healthy donors. General study results and limits: Analyzed later, association rates of TCRs varied across HLA loci, with DRB1 most and HLA-C fewest. One later analysis reportedly identified an Asian-associated ancestry cluster that showed fewer N-insertions than the roughly 700-donor mean. Roughly uniform sequencing depth across donors was assumed, possibly incorrectly.

The PCR had 60 Vbeta and 13 Jbeta primers. Data came from immunoSEQ multiplex PCR; TCRdb stores just in-frame clones and leaves some out. The top ten clones hold 0.95% to 1.5% of a sample with more than 110,000 clones, around 80% of them seen once. Trimming took 2 bases from V and 3 from J; bases not matched to a gene: 7. Looked up from germline, CDR1 is SGHRS and CDR2 is YFSETQ. The CDR3 sequence is 15 residues long. Points on this clone: Its antigen is not known.

This receptor was obtained from a female donor in good health and CMV-seronegative. The V gene is TRBV5-1, the J gene TRBJ2-5; TRBD1 matches at 7 bases. The sample consisted of PBMCs. The CDR3 loop is CASSFEPTGEETQYF. The DNA for the CDR3 is TGCGCCAGCAGCTTTGAACCCACAGGGGAAGAGACCCAGTACTTC.